This entry lists 10 T cell receptor beta chains sequenced from one sample in a study of shared clonotypes between healthy human individuals. Assay: immunoSEQ multiplex PCR; the TCRdb copy retains only in-frame clones and omits some. The table lists about 490,000 clones, approximately 79% of them singletons, with over 9.5% in the top ten. Sequenced sample: PBMCs. The receptors come from a woman aged 40 to 50 in good health. Some clones in this sample may be carry-over from other donors' samples.

Comments on this clone: The same CDR3 arises from other DNA sequences in this sample as well. The chain joins TRBV9 to TRBJ1-2, with D maybe TRBD1 (5 bases). This CDR3 region has 14 residues. Germline CDR1 reads SGDLS; CDR2 reads YYNGEE. V lost 3 bases, J lost 5 bases, and 14 bases lay in between. CDR3 coding DNA: TGTGCCAGCAGCGCCCTCGGAGGGGTGTATGGCTACACCTTC. Translation: CASSALGGVYGYTF.

V is TRBV19 and J is TRBJ2-4, with TRBD1 identical over 9 bases. Germline CDR1 and CDR2: LNHDA and SQIVND (reference sequence). The CDR3 has 14 residues. J gave up 8 bases and V 1 base, and 3 bases lay outside the gene matches. CDR3 protein: CASSIGQGVYIQYF. The CDR3 coding sequence is TGTGCCAGTAGTATAGGACAGGGGGTTTACATTCAGTACTTC.

The chain carries TRBV28 and TRBJ2-3; TRBD2 aligns across 11 bases. Losses at the gene ends were 6 bases for V and 4 bases for J; bases not matched to a gene: 9. CDR1 is MDHEN, CDR2 SYDVKM, per germline. The length of the CDR3 is 16 residues. This CDR3 is CASSESSGRSADTQYF. Here the CDR3 DNA reads TGTGCCAGCAGCGAGTCTAGCGGGAGGAGCGCAGATACGCAGTATTTT.

This clone was counted between two and nine times. The chain recombines TRBV30 with TRBJ1-2; 7 nucleotides agree with TRBD1. Germline-derived CDR1 and CDR2 are GTSNPN and SVGIG (reference sequence). This CDR3 has 11 residues. Trimming at V came to 8 bases and at J to 4 bases, leaving 4 bases not matched to a gene. CDR3 sequence reads: CAATGFYGYTF. CDR3 DNA: TGTGCCGCGACAGGGTTCTATGGCTACACCTTC.

This chain uses TRBV28 with TRBJ1-2; D is possibly TRBD1 (6 bases). The V gene's germline CDR1 is MDHEN and CDR2 SYDVKM. This CDR3 comprises 14 residues. Trimming cost V 2 bases and J 6 bases, with 13 bases left between them. The CDR3 DNA sequence: TGTGCCAGCAGTTTAAACGCAGGGGTCGATGGCTACACCTTC. Encoded protein: CASSLNAGVDGYTF.

V and J are TRBV18 and TRBJ2-1; tentatively, D is TRBD1 (8 bases). Germline V gene sequence: CDR1 KGHSH, CDR2 LQKENI. This CDR3 spans 20 amino acids. V was trimmed by 4 bases and J by 0 bases, leaving 25 bases between them. The CDR3 here is CASSLTQQGGMASSYNEQFF. CDR3 in DNA: TGTGCCAGCTCACTTACCCAACAGGGGGGGATGGCGAGCTCCTACAATGAGCAGTTCTTC.

J is TRBJ2-1 and V is TRBV30; no reliable D call. Germline V gene sequence: CDR1 GTSNPN, CDR2 SVGIG (reference sequence). CDR3 length: 15 amino acids. Trimming left V 2 bases short and J 3 bases short, with 14 bases between. In DNA form, the CDR3 reads TGTGCCTGGAGTCGCGACGAACTACGCTACAATGAGCAGTTCTTC. This translates into CAWSRDELRYNEQFF.

The chain links TRBV7-8 to TRBJ1-2, with 10 bases lining up with TRBD1. The CDR3 consists of 19 residues. After removal of 3 bases from V and 6 bases from J, the junction contained 19 bases not matched to a gene. Looked up from germline, CDR1 is SGHVS and CDR2 is FQNEAQ. CDR3 region: CASSFLLGRGGQGRNGYTF. The CDR3 coding sequence is TGTGCCAGCAGCTTTCTACTAGGCAGGGGGGGACAGGGGAGAAATGGCTACACCTTC.

This clone was counted between two and nine times. This chain joins TRBV13 and TRBJ2-3; 10 nucleotides line up with TRBD2. This CDR3 contains 15 residues. V was clipped by 4 bases and J by 5 bases; unmatched bases: 6. Per germline, CDR1 PRHDT and CDR2 FYEKMQ (reference sequence). CDR3 amino acids: CASSSLAGEQDTQYF. In DNA, the CDR3 is TGTGCCAGCAGCTCTCTAGCGGGAGAACAAGATACGCAGTATTTT.

V gene TRBV7-2 combines with J gene TRBJ1-2; TRBD1 might be the D (5 bases). There are 14 residues in the CDR3. Germline V gene lookup returns CDR1 SGHTA and CDR2 FQGNSA. V was shortened by 0 bases and J by 2 bases, with 7 bases between the two germline ends. The CDR3 DNA reads as TGTGCCAGCAGCTTAGCGGGGCTGAACTATGGCTACACCTTC. This gives the protein CASSLAGLNYGYTF. Using reference TRBV7-2 and TRBJ1-2 for the parts outside the CDR3, the full variable domain is GAGVSQSPSNKVTEKGKDVELRCDPISGHTALYWYRQSLGQGLEFLIYFQGNSAPDKSGLPSDRFSAERTGGSVSTLTIQRTQQEDSAVYLCASSLAGLNYGYTFGSGTRLTVV.